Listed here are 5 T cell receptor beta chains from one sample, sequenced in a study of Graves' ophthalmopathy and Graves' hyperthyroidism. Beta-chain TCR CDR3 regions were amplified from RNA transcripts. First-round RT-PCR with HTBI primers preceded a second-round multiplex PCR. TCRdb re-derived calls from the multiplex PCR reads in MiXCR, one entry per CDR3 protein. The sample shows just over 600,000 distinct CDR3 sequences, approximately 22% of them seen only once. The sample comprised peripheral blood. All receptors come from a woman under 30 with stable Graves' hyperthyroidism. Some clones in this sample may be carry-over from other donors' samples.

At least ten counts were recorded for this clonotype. The CDR3 nucleotides are TGTGCCAGCAGCCAAGTCCCAAGGAGTTCACCCCTCCACTTT. Amino acids: CASSQVPRSSPLHF. The gene calls are TRBV14 and TRBJ1-6; D not resolved. V was clipped by 1 base and J by 9 bases, with 10 bases between them. The CDR3 spans 14 residues. CDR1 is SGHDN and CDR2 is FVKESK in the germline V gene.

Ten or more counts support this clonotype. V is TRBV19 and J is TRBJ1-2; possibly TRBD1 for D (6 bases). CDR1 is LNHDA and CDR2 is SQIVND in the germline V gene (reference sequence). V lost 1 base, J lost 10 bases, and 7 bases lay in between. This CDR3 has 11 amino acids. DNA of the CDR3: TGTGCCAGTAGTATAGGACAGGACTACACCTTC. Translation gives CASSIGQDYTF. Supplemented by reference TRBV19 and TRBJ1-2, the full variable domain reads DGGITQSPKYLFRKEGQNVTLSCEQNLNHDAMYWYRQDPGQGLRLIYYSQIVNDFQKGDIAEGYSVSREKKESFPLTVTSAQKNPTAFYLCASSIGQDYTFGSGTRLTVV.

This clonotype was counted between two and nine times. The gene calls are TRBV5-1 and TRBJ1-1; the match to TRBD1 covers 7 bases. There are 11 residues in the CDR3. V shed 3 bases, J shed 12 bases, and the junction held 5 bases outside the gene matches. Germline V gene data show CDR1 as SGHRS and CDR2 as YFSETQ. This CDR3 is CASSSGRGTFF. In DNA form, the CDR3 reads TGCGCCAGCAGCTCGGGCAGGGGGACTTTCTTT.

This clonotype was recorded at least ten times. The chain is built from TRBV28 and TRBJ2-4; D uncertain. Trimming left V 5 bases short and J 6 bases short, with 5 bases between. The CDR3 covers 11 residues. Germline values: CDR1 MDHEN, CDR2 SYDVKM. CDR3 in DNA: TGTGCCAGCAGTGAACCAAACATTCAGTACTTC. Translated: CASSEPNIQYF.

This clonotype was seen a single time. CDR3 sequence (DNA): TGCAGTGCTAGAGATCCCGCTAGCGCTGGCGAGCAGTACTTC. This sequence encodes CSARDPASAGEQYF. The chain joins TRBV20-1 to TRBJ2-7; possible D gene TRBD2, 6 bases. The CDR3 covers 14 residues. Trimming took off 0 bases at V and 6 bases at J, with 15 bases between the two ends. Germline V lookup: CDR1 DFQATT, CDR2 SNEGSKA (reference sequence).